This T cell receptor (beta chain) was found in a study of CD8 T cells in ankylosing spondylitis. Overall study results and limits: According to the report, clones linked to the disease were significantly enriched in matched synovial fluid samples taken from ankylosing spondylitis patients. In reactive arthritis synovial fluid and blood, some motif variants had been reported before. Relatively rare in peripheral blood, disease-linked clones were also CD8+.

Quantitative 5'-RACE with molecular barcodes generated TCR beta libraries. TCRdb itself ran the 5' RACE reads through MiXCR, one entry per CDR3 protein. The sample holds 120,000 or so distinct CDR3 sequences, roughly an eighth seen once. Many counts were recorded for this clonotype. The antigen is not known. V shed 5 bases and J shed 8 bases, with 11 bases lying between them. CDR1 and CDR2 from the germline V gene are DFQATT and SNEGSKA (reference sequence). This CDR3 has 11 residues. The receptor was isolated from a female donor with ankylosing spondylitis or in good health (not recorded which). This chain links TRBV20-1 with TRBJ2-3; no clear D. The specimen was blood, either unsorted or a sorted T cell fraction (not recorded which). This chain's CDR3 is CSAPALGTQYF. The CDR3 DNA follows: TGCAGTGCTCCAGCGCTCGGTACGCAGTATTTT.